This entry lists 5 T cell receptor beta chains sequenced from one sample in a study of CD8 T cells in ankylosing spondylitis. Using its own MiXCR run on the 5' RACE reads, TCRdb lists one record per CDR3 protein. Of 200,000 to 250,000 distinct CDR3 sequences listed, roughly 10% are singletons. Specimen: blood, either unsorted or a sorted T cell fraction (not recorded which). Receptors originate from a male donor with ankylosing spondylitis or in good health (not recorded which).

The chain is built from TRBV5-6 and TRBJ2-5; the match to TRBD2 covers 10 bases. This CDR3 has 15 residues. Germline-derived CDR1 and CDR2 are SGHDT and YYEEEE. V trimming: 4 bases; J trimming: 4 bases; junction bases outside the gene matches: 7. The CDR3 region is CASSPLAGGGETQYF. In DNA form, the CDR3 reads TGTGCCAGCAGCCCCTTAGCGGGGGGAGGAGAGACCCAGTACTTC.

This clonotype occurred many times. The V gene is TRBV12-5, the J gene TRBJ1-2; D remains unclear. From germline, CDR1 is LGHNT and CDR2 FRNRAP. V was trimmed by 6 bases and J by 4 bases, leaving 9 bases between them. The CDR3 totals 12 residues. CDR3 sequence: CASGKAAYGYTF. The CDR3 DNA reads TGTGCTAGTGGAAAGGCAGCCTATGGCTACACCTTC.

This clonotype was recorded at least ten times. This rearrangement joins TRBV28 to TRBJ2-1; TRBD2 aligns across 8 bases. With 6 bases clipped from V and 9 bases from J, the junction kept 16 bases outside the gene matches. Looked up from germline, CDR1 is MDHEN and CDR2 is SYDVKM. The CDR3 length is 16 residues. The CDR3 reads CASSPIVGGGQTEQFF. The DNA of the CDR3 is TGTGCCAGCAGCCCGATTGTCGGGGGGGGCCAAACTGAGCAGTTCTTC.

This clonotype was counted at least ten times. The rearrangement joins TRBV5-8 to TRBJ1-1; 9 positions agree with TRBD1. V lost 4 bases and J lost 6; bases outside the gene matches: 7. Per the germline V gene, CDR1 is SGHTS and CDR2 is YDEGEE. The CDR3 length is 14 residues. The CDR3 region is CASSQGQGFAEAFF. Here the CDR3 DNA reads TGTGCCAGCAGCCAGGGACAGGGCTTTGCTGAAGCTTTCTTT.

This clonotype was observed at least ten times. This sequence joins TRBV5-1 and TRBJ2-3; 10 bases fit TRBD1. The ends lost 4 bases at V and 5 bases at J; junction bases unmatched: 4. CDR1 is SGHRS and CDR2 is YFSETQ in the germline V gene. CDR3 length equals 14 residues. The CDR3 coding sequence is TGCGCCAGCAGCCCAGACAGGGGGCAAGATACGCAGTATTTT. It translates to CASSPDRGQDTQYF.